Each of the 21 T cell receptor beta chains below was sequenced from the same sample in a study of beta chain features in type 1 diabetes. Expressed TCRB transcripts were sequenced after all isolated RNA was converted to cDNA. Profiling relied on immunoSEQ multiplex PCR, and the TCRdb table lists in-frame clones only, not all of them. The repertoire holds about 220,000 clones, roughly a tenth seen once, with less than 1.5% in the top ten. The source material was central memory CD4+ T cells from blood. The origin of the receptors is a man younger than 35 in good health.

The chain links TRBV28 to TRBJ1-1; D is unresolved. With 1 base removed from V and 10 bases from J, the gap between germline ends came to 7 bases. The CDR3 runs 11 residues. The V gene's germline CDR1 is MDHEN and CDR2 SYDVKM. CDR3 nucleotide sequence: TGTGCCAGCAGTTTATCAGTGGGAGCTTTCTTT. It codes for CASSLSVGAFF.

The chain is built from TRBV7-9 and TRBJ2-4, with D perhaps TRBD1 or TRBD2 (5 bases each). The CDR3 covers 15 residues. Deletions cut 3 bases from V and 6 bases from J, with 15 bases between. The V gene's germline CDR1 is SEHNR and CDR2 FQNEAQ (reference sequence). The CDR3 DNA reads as TGTGCCAGCAGCTTGGGGAGTGGGGCCTTAAACATTCAGTACTTC. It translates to CASSLGSGALNIQYF.

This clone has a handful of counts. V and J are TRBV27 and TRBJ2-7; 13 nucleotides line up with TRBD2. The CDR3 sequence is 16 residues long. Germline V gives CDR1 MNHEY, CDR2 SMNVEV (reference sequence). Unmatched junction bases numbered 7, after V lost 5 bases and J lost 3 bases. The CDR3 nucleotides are TGTGCCAGCAGTGAGCATACTAGCGGGAGGGGCTACGAGCAGTACTTC. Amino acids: CASSEHTSGRGYEQYF.

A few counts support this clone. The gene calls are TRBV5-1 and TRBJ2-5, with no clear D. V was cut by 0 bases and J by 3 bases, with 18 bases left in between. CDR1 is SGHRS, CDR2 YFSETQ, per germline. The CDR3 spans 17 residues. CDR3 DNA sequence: TGCGCCAGCAGCTTGGGAGTGGTCGCGATAATCAAAGAGACCCAGTACTTC. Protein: CASSLGVVAIIKETQYF.

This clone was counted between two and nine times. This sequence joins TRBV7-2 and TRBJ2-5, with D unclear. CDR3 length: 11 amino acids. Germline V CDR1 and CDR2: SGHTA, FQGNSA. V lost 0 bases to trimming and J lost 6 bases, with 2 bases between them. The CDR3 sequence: CASSLAQTQYF. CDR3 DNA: TGTGCCAGCAGCTTAGCCCAGACCCAGTACTTC. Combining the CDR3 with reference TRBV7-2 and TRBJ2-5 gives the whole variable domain GAGVSQSPSNKVTEKGKDVELRCDPISGHTALYWYRQSLGQGLEFLIYFQGNSAPDKSGLPSDRFSAERTGGSVSTLTIQRTQQEDSAVYLCASSLAQTQYFGPGTRLLVL.

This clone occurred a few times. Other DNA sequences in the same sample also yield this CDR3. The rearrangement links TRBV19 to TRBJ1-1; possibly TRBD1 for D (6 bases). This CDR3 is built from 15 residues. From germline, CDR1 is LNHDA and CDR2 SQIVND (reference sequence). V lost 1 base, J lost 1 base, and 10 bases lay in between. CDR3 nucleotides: TGTGCCAGTAGTATAGGTGGACAGCGGAACACTGAAGCTTTCTTT. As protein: CASSIGGQRNTEAFF.

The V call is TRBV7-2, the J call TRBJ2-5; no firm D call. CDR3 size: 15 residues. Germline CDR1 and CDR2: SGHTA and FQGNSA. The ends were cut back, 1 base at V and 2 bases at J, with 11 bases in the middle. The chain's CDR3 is CASSLVGTLQETQYF. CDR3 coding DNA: TGTGCCAGCAGCTTAGTTGGCACCTTACAAGAGACCCAGTACTTC.

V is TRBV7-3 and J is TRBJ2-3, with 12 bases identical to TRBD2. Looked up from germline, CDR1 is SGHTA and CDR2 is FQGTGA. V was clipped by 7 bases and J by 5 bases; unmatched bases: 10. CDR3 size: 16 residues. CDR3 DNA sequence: TGTGCCAGCACCATGACTAGCGGGAGACGGGGAGATACGCAGTATTTT. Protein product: CASTMTSGRRGDTQYF.

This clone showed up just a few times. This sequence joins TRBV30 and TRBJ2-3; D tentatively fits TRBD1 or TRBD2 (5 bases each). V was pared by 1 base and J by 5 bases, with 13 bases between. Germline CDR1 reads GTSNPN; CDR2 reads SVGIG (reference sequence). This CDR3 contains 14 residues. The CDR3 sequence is CAWSEGRAGDTQYF. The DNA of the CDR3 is TGTGCCTGGAGTGAGGGCAGGGCGGGAGATACGCAGTATTTT.

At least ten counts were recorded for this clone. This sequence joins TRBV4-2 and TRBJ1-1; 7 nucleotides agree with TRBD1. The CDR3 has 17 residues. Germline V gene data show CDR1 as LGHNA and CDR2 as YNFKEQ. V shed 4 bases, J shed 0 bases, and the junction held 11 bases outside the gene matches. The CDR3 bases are TGTGCCAGCAGCCCCGGGCCAAGGGGGCTGATGAACACTGAAGCTTTCTTT. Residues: CASSPGPRGLMNTEAFF.

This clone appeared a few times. The CDR3 coding sequence is TGTGCCAGCAGCGTAGCAAAGACTAGCGGGTCACGAGAGACCCAGTACTTC. Its translation is CASSVAKTSGSRETQYF. This chain uses TRBV9 with TRBJ2-5; TRBD2 aligns across 10 bases. J gave up 4 bases and V 0 bases, and 9 bases lay outside the gene matches. Looked up from germline, CDR1 is SGDLS and CDR2 is YYNGEE. The length of the CDR3 is 17 residues.

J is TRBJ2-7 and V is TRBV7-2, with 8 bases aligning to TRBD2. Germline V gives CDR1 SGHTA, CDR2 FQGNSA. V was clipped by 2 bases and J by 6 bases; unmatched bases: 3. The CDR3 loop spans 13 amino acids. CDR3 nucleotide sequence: TGTGCCAGCAGCTTAAATAGCGGGACCGAGCAGTACTTC. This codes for CASSLNSGTEQYF.

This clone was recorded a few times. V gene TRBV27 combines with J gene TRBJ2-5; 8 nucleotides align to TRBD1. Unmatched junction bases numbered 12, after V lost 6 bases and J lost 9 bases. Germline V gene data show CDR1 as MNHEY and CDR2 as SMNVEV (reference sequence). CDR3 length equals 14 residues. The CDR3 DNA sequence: TGTGCCAGCAGGACGACAGGGGCCGGGGCGGCCCAGTACTTC. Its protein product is CASRTTGAGAAQYF.

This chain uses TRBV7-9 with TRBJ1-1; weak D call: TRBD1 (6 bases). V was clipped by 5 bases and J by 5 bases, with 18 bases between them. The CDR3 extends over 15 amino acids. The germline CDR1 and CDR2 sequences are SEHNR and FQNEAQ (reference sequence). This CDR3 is CASSRPWGRGTEAFF. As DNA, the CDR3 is TGTGCCAGCAGCCGACCTTGGGGGCGTGGGACTGAAGCTTTCTTT.

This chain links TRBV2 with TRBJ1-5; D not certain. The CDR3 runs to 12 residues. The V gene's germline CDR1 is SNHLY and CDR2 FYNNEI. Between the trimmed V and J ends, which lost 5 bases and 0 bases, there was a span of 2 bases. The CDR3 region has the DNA TGTGCCAGCAGTTATAGCAATCAGCCCCAGCATTTT. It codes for CASSYSNQPQHF.

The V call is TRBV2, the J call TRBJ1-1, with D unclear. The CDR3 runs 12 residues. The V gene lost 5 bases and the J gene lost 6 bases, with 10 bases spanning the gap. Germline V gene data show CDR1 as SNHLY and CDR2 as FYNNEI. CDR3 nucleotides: TGTGCCAGCAGTCGGACTTTCCCTGAAGCTTTCTTT. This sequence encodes CASSRTFPEAFF.

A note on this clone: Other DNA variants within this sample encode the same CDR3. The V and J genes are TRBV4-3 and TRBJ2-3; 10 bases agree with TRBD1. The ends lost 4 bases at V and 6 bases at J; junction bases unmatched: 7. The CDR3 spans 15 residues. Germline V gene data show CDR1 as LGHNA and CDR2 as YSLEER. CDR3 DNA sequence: TGCGCCAGCAGCCCGGGGACAGGGGATATGGATACGCAGTATTTT. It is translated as CASSPGTGDMDTQYF.

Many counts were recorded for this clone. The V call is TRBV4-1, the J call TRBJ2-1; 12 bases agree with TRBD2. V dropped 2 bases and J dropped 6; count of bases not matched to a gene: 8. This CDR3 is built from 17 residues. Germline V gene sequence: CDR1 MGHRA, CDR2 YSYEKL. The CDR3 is CASSQYGLAGQTNEQFF. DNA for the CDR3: TGCGCCAGCAGCCAATATGGACTAGCGGGACAGACCAATGAGCAGTTCTTC.

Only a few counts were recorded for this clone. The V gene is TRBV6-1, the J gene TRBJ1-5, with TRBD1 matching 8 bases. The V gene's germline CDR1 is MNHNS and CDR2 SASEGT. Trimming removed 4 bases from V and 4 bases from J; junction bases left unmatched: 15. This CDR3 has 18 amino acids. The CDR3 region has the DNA TGTGCCAGCAGTGGCGGAGACAGGGGAACGCGTGGTAATCAGCCCCAGCATTTT. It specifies CASSGGDRGTRGNQPQHF.

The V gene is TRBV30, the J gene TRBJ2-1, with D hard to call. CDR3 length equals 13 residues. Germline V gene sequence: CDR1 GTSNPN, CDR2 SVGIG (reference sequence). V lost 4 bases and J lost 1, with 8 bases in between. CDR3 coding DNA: TGTGCCTGGACGGAGAATTCCTACAATGAGCAGTTCTTC. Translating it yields CAWTENSYNEQFF.

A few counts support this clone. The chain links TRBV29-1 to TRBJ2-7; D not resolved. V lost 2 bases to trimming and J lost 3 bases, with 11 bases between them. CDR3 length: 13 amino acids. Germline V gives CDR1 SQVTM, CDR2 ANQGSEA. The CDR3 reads CSVEIISSYEQYF. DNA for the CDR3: TGCAGCGTTGAAATAATTTCCAGCTACGAGCAGTACTTC.